This entry lists 9 T cell receptor beta chains sequenced from one sample in a study of CD8+CD57+ T cells in acquired aplastic anemia. Only patients with CD8+CD57+ cell expansion on flow cytometry were chosen for sequencing. CDR3 and TCR beta VDJ profiling relied on genomic DNA as the template. TCRdb fed the reads into MiXCR, producing one record per CDR3 protein. The sample includes 130,000 or so distinct CDR3 sequences, approximately 61% of them seen just once. Material for sequencing was sorted CD4+, CD8+, or CD8+CD57+ T cells (not recorded which) from PBMCs. These receptor sequences come from a human donor with aplastic anemia.

This chain links TRBV20-1 with TRBJ2-1, with TRBD2 identical over 7 bases. The CDR3 totals 16 residues. The trim removed 1 base at V and 3 bases at J, leaving 9 bases unmatched. Per germline, CDR1 DFQATT and CDR2 SNEGSKA (reference sequence). The CDR3 loop reads CSARALLAVGYNEQFF. CDR3 nucleotide sequence: TGCAGTGCTAGAGCTCTTCTAGCGGTGGGCTACAATGAGCAGTTCTTC.

V usage is TRBV20-1 and J usage is TRBJ1-3; no reliable D call. Germline lookup yields CDR1 DFQATT and CDR2 SNEGSKA (reference sequence). The CDR3 loop spans 15 amino acids. Trimming stripped 6 bases from V and 4 bases from J, with 19 bases between. CDR3 sequence reads: CSASSQALSGNTIYF. The CDR3 DNA is TGCAGTGCCAGCAGCCAAGCCCTTAGCGGAAACACCATATATTTT.

The V call is TRBV20-1, the J call TRBJ2-1; possibly TRBD2 for D (6 bases). Trimming pared 7 bases from V and 3 bases from J, leaving 10 bases between. The CDR3 has 12 amino acids. CDR1 is DFQATT, CDR2 SNEGSKA, per germline (reference sequence). This chain's CDR3 is CSVGRDYNEQFF. The CDR3 DNA sequence: TGCAGTGTGGGGCGGGACTACAATGAGCAGTTCTTC.

Regarding this clonotype: One junction end does not reproduce the germline sequence, and a read error may be involved. V gene TRBV6-2 or TRBV6-3 combines with J gene TRBJ2-3; 9 bases fit TRBD1. CDR1 is MNHEY and CDR2 is SVGEGT in the germline V gene. The CDR3 has 14 amino acids. The CDR3 loop is CASGDRVKTDTRYF. The CDR3 DNA reads as TGTGCCAGCGGGGACAGGGTAAAGACAGATACGCGGTATTTT.

The chain uses TRBV12-3 or TRBV12-4 and TRBJ2-6; D not resolved. Trimming left V 2 bases short and J 3 bases short, with 5 bases between. This CDR3 region has 14 residues. The CDR3 here is CASSLRHGANVLTF. The CDR3 coding sequence is TGTGCCAGCAGTTTACGTCATGGGGCCAACGTCCTGACTTTC.

The chain combines TRBV20-1 with TRBJ2-5; 10 positions agree with TRBD1. The CDR3 has 14 amino acids. J was trimmed by 3 bases and V by 5 bases; bases with no gene match: 6. CDR1 is DFQATT, CDR2 SNEGSKA, per germline (reference sequence). The CDR3 protein is CSAASGTGEETQYF. The CDR3 region has the DNA TGCAGTGCTGCGTCGGGGACAGGGGAAGAGACCCAGTACTTC.

As for this clonotype: This CDR3 is missing its conserved last phenylalanine or tryptophan, likely due to a read error. The DNA is left out, because the CDR3 cannot be placed on it with certainty; the CDR3 is given as TCRdb lists it. This chain links TRBV10-1 with TRBJ2-7; TRBD1, the D gene given by the table, was not confirmed from the DNA. The CDR3 totals 9 residues, both ends included. From germline, CDR1 is WNHNN and CDR2 SYGVQD (reference sequence). CDR3 region: CASSESRGQ.

The chain is built from TRBV2 and TRBJ1-5, with TRBD1 matching over 9 bases. Germline V gene sequence: CDR1 SNHLY, CDR2 FYNNEI. Trimming removed 4 bases from V and 2 bases from J; junction bases left unmatched: 3. This CDR3 region has 15 residues. As DNA, the CDR3 is TGTGCCAGCAGTGCGCGGACAGGGGGCAATCAGCCCCAGCATTTT. This codes for CASSARTGGNQPQHF. The full variable domain, in which reference TRBV2 and TRBJ1-5 provide the parts outside the CDR3, is EPEVTQTPSHQVTQMGQEVILRCVPISNHLYFYWYRQILGQKVEFLVSFYNNEISEKSEIFDDQFSVERPDGSNFTLKIRSTKLEDSAMYFCASSARTGGNQPQHFGDGTRLSIL.

The chain uses TRBV10-2 and TRBJ1-2; no firm D call. The CDR3 is 13 residues long. The V gene lost 6 bases and the J gene lost 3 bases, with 11 bases spanning the gap. Germline V gives CDR1 WSHSY, CDR2 SAAADI. The CDR3 sequence: CASRPTEDYGYTF. In DNA form, the CDR3 reads TGCGCCAGCAGACCAACAGAAGACTATGGCTACACCTTC.